This T cell receptor beta chain is drawn from a study of human T cells and chemical hapten exposure. Study in general: Patients' scalps got diphenylcyclopropenone weekly throughout the approximately 25-week study.

Time point denoted: pre-sensitization, week 0. Specified treatment: therapeutic diphenylcyclopropenone sensitization with weekly scalp DPC. Ahead of applying each patch test, blood was sampled. The CDR3 is 12 residues long. Trimming removed 6 bases from V and 4 bases from J, with 10 bases in between. Germline V gives CDR1 DFQATT, CDR2 SNEGSKA (reference sequence). TCRdb fed the RACE reads into MiXCR, producing one record per CDR3 protein. Counted here are 60,000 to 75,000 distinct CDR3 sequences, around 7% occurring once; the ten biggest clones make up roughly 1.7%. The sequence derives from a woman aged 30 to 39 with alopecia areata. Some clones in this sample may be carry-over from other donors' samples. The chain employs TRBV20-1 and TRBJ2-4; D is perhaps TRBD1 (7 bases). The material sequenced was whole blood, taken in connection with sensitization to the hapten diphenylcyclopropenone (DPC). Here the CDR3 reads CSARDRKNIQYF. CDR3 DNA sequence: TGCAGTGCGCGGGACAGAAAAAACATTCAGTACTTC.